This T cell receptor (beta chain) was profiled in a study of blood T cell repertoires in COVID-19. The overall study: The United States, Italy and Spain provided the acute and convalescent COVID-19 samples. The cDNA or gDNA used as material had been derived from T cells, B-cell-depleted T cells, or PBMCs.

Libraries were prepared by immunoSEQ multiplex PCR; TCRdb keeps only in-frame clonotypes and omits some of them. The sample yields approximately 260,000 clones, 85% to 95% seen once. Participants' own reports of clinical history determined their cohort assignment. Donors in Cohort 3 counted as recovered after two negative PCRs, clearance, or symptom resolution. The sample taken for sequencing was PBMCs or T cells enriched from blood (not recorded which). This receptor was obtained from a woman aged 18-29 years who had recovered from COVID-19.

CDR3 sequence: CASSPTANYGYTF. CDR3 nucleotide sequence: TGTGCCAGCAGCCCGACAGCTAACTATGGCTACACCTTC. The V and J genes are TRBV11-3 and TRBJ1-2; D perhaps matches TRBD1 (5 bases). The CDR3 runs to 13 residues. The germline CDR1 and CDR2 sequences are SGHNT and YENEEA. Trimming pared 5 bases from V and 0 bases from J, leaving 7 bases between.